Below, one TCR beta chain is given with its context. The antigen it recognizes is unknown. Base qualities are not recorded, but no much larger clone differs from it by a single base. The germline V gene provides CDR1 SGHTA and CDR2 FQGNSA. V loses 1 base of germline sequence and J loses 3 bases, and the interval between the two ends is 9 bases. From the cysteine up to the phenylalanine, the CDR3 has a length of 14 residues. Here the CDR3 DNA is all that survives: 42 bases in frame from base 1. This specimen belongs to a study of long-term antiretroviral therapy in people with HIV (dated by TCRdb to the early 2020s). Looking at the study overall: The earliest samples were collected about a decade before the 2015 WHO recommendation for immediate ART, when ART was typically delayed until CD4 counts fell. A retrospective serial study tested whether ART initiation and durable HIV suppression were associated with changes in peripheral blood TRB repertoire composition and diversity. A total of roughly 200 cryopreserved PBMC samples came from 25 to 35 adults with confirmed HIV infection and were collected serially over a mean of roughly six years (range 1-12). Among the approximately 30 participants with HIV, eleven were female. No cross-contamination during QIAcube processing turned up in test extractions that ran a monoclonal T-cell line alongside 33 polyclonal samples.

Inclusion was restricted to participants for whom at least one PBMC sample before ART initiation and at least two post-ART samples were available. Every participant with HIV received treatment in the United States of America. Before DNA extraction, cryopreserved samples containing 1-10 million PBMC were thawed and washed. At the time of the earliest PBMC sample, participants with HIV were aged between roughly 20 and 60 years. Each participant contributed PBMC samples from 1-4 timepoints before ART initiation and 2-8 timepoints after ART initiation, with a median of 7 samples. For every participant, serial HIV viral load, CD4+ T-cell count, ART history and demographic data were obtained. Genomic DNA was extracted from unsorted PBMC with a Qiagen kit on a QIAcube, processed in batches of 12 samples. Sequencing of the TRB variable region was done with the immunoSEQ hsTCRB v3.0 assay at survey level resolution. The target sequencing depth for TRB was about 35,000-50,000 T-cell genomes per sample. An Illumina MiSeq with a v3 150-cycle kit was used to sequence the pooled TRB libraries. Per the authors' processing: Repertoire analysis was performed in R inside a reproducible Nextflow workflow that covered QC, data transformation and analysis. LymphoSeq2, an R package for exploring AIRR-Seq data, was used to implement custom analyses. After excluding several samples that yielded fewer than 5000 total TRB sequences, around 190 HIV repertoires remained for analysis. Among the 170 to 200 HIV repertoires that were kept, 59 were collected before ART initiation and roughly 130 were collected after ART initiation. Each repertoire was downsampled to 5000 TRB nucleotide sequences, and summary statistics were averaged across 100 downsampling iterations. The analysis kept only TRB sequences whose CDR3 regions were at least seven amino acids long. A Shannon entropy-derived clonality score and the Gini coefficient were used to measure diversity. Repertoire networks linked the top 5000 CDR3 amino acid sequences whenever two sequences differed by an edit distance of one. For TRB CDR3 amino acid sequences, antigen specificity groups and MHC restriction were predicted with GLIPH2. Known CMV, EBV, HIV or tissue antigen associations were flagged by matching CDR3 amino acid sequences against VDJdb and McPAS-TCR. Pre-ART, post-ART and control groups were compared with Wilcoxon signed-rank tests and Holm-Bonferroni correction. The clones in this table, taken by TCRdb from immuneACCESS, are in-frame only. Not every clone is retained; where verified, under half of the shortfall comes from an unresolved V gene, and the cause of the rest is unknown. That table furnishes V, J and clone size, whereas the DNA furnished D and trimming. The sample table records about 39,000 clones; around 83% of these occur just once. The ten largest clonotypes hold 4.5% to 6% of the sample.

The study at large found these results: Compared with controls, HIV repertoires had narrower CDR3 length ranges, and the network structure pointed to an antigen-experienced repertoire that shifted only slightly toward naive after ART. Starting ART was linked to a significant rise in TRB diversity, yet even with long-term ART the diversity remained significantly lower than in transplant donor controls. The repertoire was dominated across all time points by expanded TRB clones identified before ART initiation, although this dominance was seen to fluctuate and to decrease in many PLHIV after ART. Because cell numbers in pre-ART samples were limited, unsorted PBMC were profiled instead of sorted CD4+ and CD8+ T cells. Inferences about post-ART repertoire changes are limited because no data were available on ART adherence, viral resistance or therapy changes. The samples span the years 2004 to 2017, and the ART regimens used may be less effective than current regimens. Because PBMC availability was limited, only the TCR beta chain was sequenced, with no alpha chain pairing.

The chain employs TRBV7-2 and TRBJ1-2, with no confident D gene call. Sequencing used unsorted PBMCs, obtained 3.1 years after starting antiretroviral therapy. The clonotype comes from a woman between 50 and 59 years old with HIV. Here the CDR3 is given as CASSLGRGDYGYTF. DNA sequence: TGTGCCAGCAGCTTAGGTCGGGGTGACTATGGCTACACCTTC.